This T cell receptor beta chain came from a study of cytomegalovirus exposure and HLA in healthy donors. Notes on this clone: The antigen is unknown.

Regarding the study as a whole: In vitro testing confirmed a few CMV-associated chains as specific for CMV antigens.

Primers included in the PCR were 60 Vbeta and 13 Jbeta primers. The data were produced by immunoSEQ multiplex PCR, yet TCRdb's version contains in-frame clones alone and is incomplete. The table includes under 150,000 clones, roughly four fifths detected once. This TCR came from a woman aged 45 to 65 in good health and CMV-seronegative. The sequencing input was PBMCs.

CDR3 residues: CASSLGDRGYEKLFF. For the CDR3, the DNA is TGTGCCAGCAGTTTGGGGGACAGGGGATATGAAAAACTGTTTTTT. J is TRBJ1-4 and V is TRBV28; 10 nucleotides line up with TRBD1. V shed 3 bases, J shed 6 bases, and the junction held 4 bases outside the gene matches. The CDR3 has 15 residues. The germline gives CDR1 MDHEN, CDR2 SYDVKM. The whole variable domain, filled in from reference TRBV28 and TRBJ1-4, reads DVKVTQSSRYLVKRTGEKVFLECVQDMDHENMFWYRQDPGLGLRLIYFSYDVKMKEKGDIPEGYSVSREKKERFSLILESASTNQTSMYLCASSLGDRGYEKLFFGSGTQLSVL.